This paragraph reports one T cell receptor beta chain. Antigen unknown. Germline V lookup: CDR1 SEHNR, CDR2 FQNEAQ (reference sequence). V was clipped by 5 bases and J by 9 bases; unmatched bases: 14. CDR3 length: 15 amino acids. Here immunoSEQ multiplex PCR was the method, and the copy in TCRdb shows in-frame clones only, minus some. This repertoire shows approximately 52,000 clones, 70% found once; its top ten account for 1.5% to 1.9%. The sample is drawn from a study of STAT5B mutations in CD4+ large granular lymphocyte leukemia. Study-level results: Patient CD4-sorted repertoires stayed more clonal than healthy ones after leukemic-clone removal.

This clonotype originated in a human donor in good health. The sample was CD4+ T cells from blood buffy coats. The genes are TRBV7-9 and TRBJ2-7; 9 bases are shared with TRBD1. The CDR3 loop reads CASSASRDRAIPQYF. CDR3 in DNA: TGTGCCAGCAGCGCCAGCCGGGACAGGGCAATTCCGCAGTACTTC.